Listed below are T cell receptor beta chains from one sample, sequenced in a study of blood T cells in healthy people across ages. TCRdb re-called the 5' RACE reads with MiXCR, one entry per CDR3 protein. The table records 1.5 million or so distinct CDR3 sequences, about 40% of them present only once. Sequencing input: blood. These receptors were obtained from a woman in her late teens or twenties in good health. Both conserved end residues are part of each CDR3. The order of the fields is clone size, V gene, CDR3 length, D gene, J gene, CDR3 DNA, CDR3 protein. A D gene is named only where the DNA matches it firmly. For some rows the clone size is stated as once, few or many, or as a class when expanded; others skip it.

size: -
V: TRBV28
length: 17
D: TRBD1
J: TRBJ1-6
DNA: TGTGCCAGCACCCCCAGACAGGGGAGCTCCTATAATTCACCCCTCCACTTT
CDR3: CASTPRQGSSYNSPLHF

size: once
V: TRBV30
length: 14
D: -
J: TRBJ2-1
DNA: TGTGCCTGGACGGGACTTACAATGACGATTGAGCAGTTCTTC
CDR3: CAWTGLTMTIEQFF

size: -
V: TRBV28
length: 14
D: -
J: TRBJ2-3
DNA: TGTGCCAGCAGCAGACAGGCAATCACAGATACGCAGTATTTT
CDR3: CASSRQAITDTQYF

size: few
V: TRBV6-1
length: 12
D: -
J: TRBJ1-2
DNA: TGTGCCAGCAGTGAACAGGGTGGTGGCTACACCTTC
CDR3: CASSEQGGGYTF

size: -
V: TRBV7-9
length: 15
D: -
J: TRBJ1-4
DNA: TGTGCCAGCAGCCTCTTGACAGCAACTAATGAAAAACTGTTTTTT
CDR3: CASSLLTATNEKLFF

size: -
V: TRBV18
length: 13
D: -
J: TRBJ2-7
DNA: TGTGCCAGCTCAACGCAGCCGGGAAACGAGCAGTACTTC
CDR3: CASSTQPGNEQYF

size: -
V: TRBV15
length: 13
D: -
J: TRBJ2-2
DNA: TGTGCCACCAAATGGTTGGGCACCGGGGAGCTGTTTTTT
CDR3: CATKWLGTGELFF

size: -
V: TRBV12-3/TRBV12-4
length: 12
D: TRBD2
J: TRBJ2-7
DNA: TGTGCCAGCAGTGTACTAGCGGTCGAGCAGTACTTC
CDR3: CASSVLAVEQYF

size: -
V: TRBV27
length: 14
D: -
J: TRBJ2-7
DNA: TGTGCCAGCAGTTTTGGCGGCAGGACCTACGAGCAGTACTTC
CDR3: CASSFGGRTYEQYF

size: -
V: TRBV6-1
length: 8
D: -
J: TRBJ2-1
DNA: TGTGCCACTGGTGAGCAGTTCTTC
CDR3: CATGEQFF

size: -
V: TRBV12-3/TRBV12-4
length: 15
D: -
J: TRBJ1-5
DNA: TGTGCCAGCAGTCCCATCGACAGAGACAATCAGCCCCAGCATTTT
CDR3: CASSPIDRDNQPQHF

size: -
V: TRBV6-1
length: 14
D: TRBD2
J: TRBJ2-7
DNA: TGTGCCAGCAGGGGCAGGACTAGCCTCAACGAGCAGTACTTC
CDR3: CASRGRTSLNEQYF

size: many
V: TRBV4-1
length: 15
D: TRBD1
J: TRBJ2-1
DNA: TGCGCCAGCAGCCGCACAGGGGAACCCTACAATGAGCAGTTCTTC
CDR3: CASSRTGEPYNEQFF

size: few
V: TRBV6-5
length: 16
D: -
J: TRBJ1-4
DNA: TGTGCCAGCAGTTACTCCCGGGACCCCCAACATGAAAAACTGTTTTTT
CDR3: CASSYSRDPQHEKLFF

size: few
V: TRBV7-8
length: 15
D: -
J: TRBJ2-4
DNA: TGTGCCAGCAGCTTAGGTACCAGGGTTGTGGACATTCAGTACTTC
CDR3: CASSLGTRVVDIQYF

size: few
V: TRBV2
length: 12
D: -
J: TRBJ2-3
DNA: TGTGCCAGCGTGGACTTAACAGATACGCAGTATTTT
CDR3: CASVDLTDTQYF

size: -
V: TRBV6-6
length: 15
D: TRBD1
J: TRBJ1-2
DNA: TGTGCCAGCAGTCACCTTACAGGGGAACTTCATGGCTACACCTTC
CDR3: CASSHLTGELHGYTF

size: -
V: TRBV27
length: 17
D: TRBD1
J: TRBJ1-5
DNA: TGTGCCAGCAGTTCCTTTTCCACAGGGGCGAGCAATCAGCCCCAGCATTTT
CDR3: CASSSFSTGASNQPQHF

size: few
V: TRBV6-2/TRBV6-3
length: 17
D: TRBD2
J: TRBJ2-3
DNA: TGTGCCAGCAGTTACCTCATGGGACTACGCCCTACAGATACGCAGTATTTT
CDR3: CASSYLMGLRPTDTQYF

size: -
V: TRBV6-1
length: 15
D: -
J: TRBJ2-5
DNA: TGTGCCAGCAGATTTCAGGGCGTTCGGCAAAAGATCCAGTACTTC
CDR3: CASRFQGVRQKIQYF

size: -
V: TRBV4-1
length: 16
D: -
J: TRBJ2-5
DNA: TGCGCCAGCAGCCAAGCTTTTCAGGACAGCCAAGAGACCCAGTACTTC
CDR3: CASSQAFQDSQETQYF

size: -
V: TRBV5-1
length: 16
D: TRBD1
J: TRBJ2-5
DNA: TGCGCCAGCAGCTTGGGCCCCACAGGGGGCTCGGAGACCCAGTACTTC
CDR3: CASSLGPTGGSETQYF